This TCR beta chain was observed in a study of blood T cell repertoires in COVID-19. Study summary: There were acute and convalescent COVID-19 samples, and they came from the United States, Italy and Spain. The analysed material was cDNA or gDNA that came from T cells, B-cell-depleted T cells, or PBMCs.

The data were produced by immunoSEQ multiplex PCR, yet TCRdb's version contains in-frame clones alone and is incomplete. In the table there are roughly 250,000 clones, roughly 90% of which are singletons. The trim removed 7 bases at V and 6 bases at J, leaving 8 bases unmatched. Germline values: CDR1 MNHEY, CDR2 SMNVEV (reference sequence). The CDR3 is 14 amino acids. Source material: peripheral blood. J is TRBJ2-4 and V is TRBV27, with 8 bases aligning to TRBD2. This TCR came from a man in his 60s who had recovered from COVID-19. The CDR3 loop reads CASTTAGGGNIQYF. DNA for the CDR3: TGTGCCAGCACAACGGCCGGGGGGGGAAACATTCAGTACTTC.